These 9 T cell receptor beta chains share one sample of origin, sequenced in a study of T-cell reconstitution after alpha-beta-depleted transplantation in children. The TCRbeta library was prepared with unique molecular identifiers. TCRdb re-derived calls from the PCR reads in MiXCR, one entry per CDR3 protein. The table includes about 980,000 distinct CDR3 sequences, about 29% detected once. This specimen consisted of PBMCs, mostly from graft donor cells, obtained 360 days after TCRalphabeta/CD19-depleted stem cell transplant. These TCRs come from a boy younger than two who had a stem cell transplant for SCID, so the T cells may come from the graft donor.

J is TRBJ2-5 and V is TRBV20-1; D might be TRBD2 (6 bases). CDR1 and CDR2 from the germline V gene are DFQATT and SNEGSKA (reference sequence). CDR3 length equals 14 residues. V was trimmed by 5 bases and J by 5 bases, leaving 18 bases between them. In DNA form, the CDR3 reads TGCAGTGCTCTCTTTGGGGGGTTCGGCGAGACCCAGTACTTC. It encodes CSALFGGFGETQYF.

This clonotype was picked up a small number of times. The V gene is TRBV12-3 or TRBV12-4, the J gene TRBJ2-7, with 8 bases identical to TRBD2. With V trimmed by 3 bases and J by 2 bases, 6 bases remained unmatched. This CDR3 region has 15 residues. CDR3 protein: CASSFLAGGTYEQYF. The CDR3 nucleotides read TGTGCCAGCAGTTTTCTGGCGGGGGGCACCTACGAGCAGTACTTC.

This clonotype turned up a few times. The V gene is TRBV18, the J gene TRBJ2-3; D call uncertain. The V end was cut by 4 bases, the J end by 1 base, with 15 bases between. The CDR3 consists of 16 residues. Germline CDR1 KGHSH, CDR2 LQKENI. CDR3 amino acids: CASSLIGSGGTDTQYF. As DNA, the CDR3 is TGTGCCAGCTCACTTATTGGGTCCGGAGGCACAGATACGCAGTATTTT.

The CDR3 loop reads CASSRGMGTEAFF. CDR3 in DNA: TGTGCCAGCAGTCGTGGGATGGGGACTGAAGCTTTCTTT. The chain carries TRBV7-6 and TRBJ1-1; D is uncertain. The CDR3 runs 13 residues. CDR1 and CDR2 from the germline V gene are SGHVS and FNYEAQ. Trimming left V 6 bases short and J 5 bases short, with 13 bases between.

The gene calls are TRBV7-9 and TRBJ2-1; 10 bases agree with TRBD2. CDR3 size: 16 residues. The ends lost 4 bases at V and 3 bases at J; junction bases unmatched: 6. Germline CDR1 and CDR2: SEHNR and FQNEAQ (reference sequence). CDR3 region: CASSWWLAGDYNEQFF. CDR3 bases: TGTGCCAGCAGCTGGTGGCTAGCGGGGGACTACAATGAGCAGTTCTTC.

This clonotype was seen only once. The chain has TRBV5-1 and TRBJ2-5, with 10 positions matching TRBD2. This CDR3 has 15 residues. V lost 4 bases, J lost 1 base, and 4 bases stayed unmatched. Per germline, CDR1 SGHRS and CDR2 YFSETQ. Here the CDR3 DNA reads TGCGCCAGCAGCCTAGCGGGGGACGTCCAAGAGACCCAGTACTTC. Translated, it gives CASSLAGDVQETQYF.

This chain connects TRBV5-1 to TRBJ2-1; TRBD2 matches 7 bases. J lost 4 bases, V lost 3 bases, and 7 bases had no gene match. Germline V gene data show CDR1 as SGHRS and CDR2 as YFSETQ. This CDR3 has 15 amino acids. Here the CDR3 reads CASSSGLDAYNEQFF. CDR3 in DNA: TGCGCCAGCAGCTCAGGACTAGATGCGTACAATGAGCAGTTCTTC.

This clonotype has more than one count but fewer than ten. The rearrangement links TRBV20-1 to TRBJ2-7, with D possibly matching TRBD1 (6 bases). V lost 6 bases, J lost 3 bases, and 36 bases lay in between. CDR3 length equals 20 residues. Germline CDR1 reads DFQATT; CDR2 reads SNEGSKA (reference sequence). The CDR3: CSAEPVAATGTRISYYEQYF. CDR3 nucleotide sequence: TGCAGTGCGGAACCTGTCGCTGCGACCGGGACACGGATATCTTACTACGAGCAGTACTTC.

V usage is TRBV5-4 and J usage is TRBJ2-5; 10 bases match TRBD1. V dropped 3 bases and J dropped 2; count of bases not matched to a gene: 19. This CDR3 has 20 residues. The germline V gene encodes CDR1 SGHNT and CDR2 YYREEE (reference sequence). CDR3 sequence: CASSSGQGPPLGADQETQYF. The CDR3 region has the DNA TGTGCCAGCAGCTCGGGACAGGGGCCTCCTCTGGGAGCGGATCAAGAGACCCAGTACTTC.